This T cell receptor (beta chain) comes out of a study of glioma-infiltrating T cells. Study-level results: Only very few CDR3 sequences appeared in both tissue and blood.

The iRepertoire nested amplicon-rescue multiplex PCR amplified TCR alpha and beta CDR3s from RNA. TCRdb independently ran MiXCR on the multiplex PCR reads; one entry per CDR3 protein. The table has approximately 190,000 distinct CDR3 sequences, roughly a third seen once. This clonotype occurred many times. The antigen is not known. Germline CDR1 and CDR2: SGHTA and FQGNSA. The CDR3 spans 15 residues. V dropped 1 base and J dropped 3; count of bases not matched to a gene: 5. The chain links TRBV7-2 to TRBJ2-7, with 8 positions matching TRBD2. This receptor was obtained from a human donor with low-grade glioma or glioblastoma, undergoing nonglioma brain surgery, or in good health (not recorded which). The sample comprised glioma tissue, nonneoplastic brain tissue, or PBMCs (not recorded which). This chain's CDR3 is CASSLDSSGNYEQYF. CDR3 sequence (DNA): TGTGCCAGCAGCTTAGATAGTAGCGGGAACTACGAGCAGTACTTC.